Shown below are 10 T cell receptor beta chains from a single sample sequenced in a study of cytomegalovirus exposure and HLA in healthy donors. The PCR ran on 60 Vbeta and 13 Jbeta primers. TCRdb's table, derived via immunoSEQ multiplex PCR, lists solely in-frame clones and lacks some. Of fewer than 200,000 clones detected, 60% to 80% appear once; the ten largest clones hold about 0.93%. The sequenced sample was PBMCs. These receptors all come from a woman aged 50 to 60 in good health and CMV-seropositive.

V is TRBV6-1 and J is TRBJ1-5, with D possibly matching TRBD1 (6 bases). Germline values: CDR1 MNHNS, CDR2 SASEGT. The CDR3 runs to 18 residues. The V and J ends lost 4 bases and 0 bases respectively, with 19 bases between them. CDR3 loop: CASSVYRVDRFSNQPQHF. The CDR3 nucleotides read TGTGCCAGCAGTGTTTACAGGGTAGACCGATTTAGCAATCAGCCCCAGCATTTT.

The V gene is TRBV11-2, the J gene TRBJ2-3, with a weak D call TRBD2 (6 bases). Germline CDR1 and CDR2: SGHAT and FQNNGV. V lost 5 bases to trimming and J lost 2 bases, with 11 bases between them. The CDR3 extends over 14 amino acids. DNA of the CDR3: TGTGCCAGCAGCAACGCGGGGTACACAGATACGCAGTATTTT. As protein: CASSNAGYTDTQYF.

This chain uses TRBV5-1 with TRBJ1-2; D call uncertain. Germline V CDR1 and CDR2: SGHRS, YFSETQ. V lost 3 bases, J lost 4 bases, and 13 bases lay in between. The CDR3 has 14 residues. This CDR3 reads CASSSDGLSYGYTF. CDR3 coding DNA: TGCGCCAGCAGCTCTGATGGACTAAGCTATGGCTACACCTTC.

The chain carries TRBV11-3 and TRBJ2-3; TRBD1 agrees at 8 bases. From germline, CDR1 is SGHNT and CDR2 YENEEA. The CDR3 consists of 16 residues. Losses at the gene ends were 1 base for V and 3 bases for J; bases not matched to a gene: 6. CDR3 sequence: CASSLGRGLRTDTQYF. CDR3 in DNA: TGTGCCAGCAGCTTAGGCAGGGGGCTAAGGACAGATACGCAGTATTTT.

This clone was counted a few times. This sequence joins TRBV2 and TRBJ2-1; no firm D call. Trimming left V 4 bases short and J 0 bases short, with 16 bases between. CDR1 is SNHLY, CDR2 FYNNEI, per germline. This CDR3 has 17 residues. The CDR3 region has the DNA TGTGCCAGCAGTGGGAGAGGATACGCGAGCTCCTACAATGAGCAGTTCTTC. Translated: CASSGRGYASSYNEQFF.

J is TRBJ1-1 and V is TRBV5-1; no clear D gene. This CDR3 is built from 16 residues. The V end lost 0 bases, the J end lost 6 bases, and 18 bases lay between the germline ends. CDR1 SGHRS and CDR2 YFSETQ come from the germline V gene. The CDR3 loop is CASSLGWETIWAEAFF. The CDR3 DNA is TGCGCCAGCAGCTTGGGGTGGGAGACAATCTGGGCTGAAGCTTTCTTT.

The chain links TRBV6-6 to TRBJ2-3; TRBD2 agrees at 7 bases. V lost 5 bases, J lost 14 bases, and 13 bases stayed unmatched. Looked up from germline, CDR1 is MNHNY and CDR2 is SVGAGI (reference sequence). This CDR3 is 13 amino acids long. The CDR3 DNA sequence: TGTGCCAGCAGTACCCCTGGGGAGGGGACGGTGTATTTT. Translating gives CASSTPGEGTVYF.

The chain is built from TRBV18 and TRBJ2-1; D is possibly TRBD2 (6 bases). Trimming left V 10 bases short and J 8 bases short, with 21 bases between. CDR1 is KGHSH and CDR2 is LQKENI in the germline V gene. This CDR3 spans 14 amino acids. CDR3 DNA sequence: TGTGCCACCTCGCGGGACTCTGAGGGCCATGAGCAGTTCTTC. It codes for CATSRDSEGHEQFF.

The V call is TRBV11-2, the J call TRBJ1-2; D perhaps matches TRBD1 (5 bases). V lost 4 bases and J 3 bases, leaving 15 bases between the germline ends. The CDR3 covers 15 residues. From germline, CDR1 is SGHAT and CDR2 FQNNGV. CDR3 nucleotide sequence: TGTGCCAGCAGCTCTCGAAGGGGCAGCTACTATGGCTACACCTTC. The encoded protein is CASSSRRGSYYGYTF. Full variable domain (missing parts from reference TRBV11-2 and TRBJ1-2): EAGVAQSPRYKIIEKRQSVAFWCNPISGHATLYWYQQILGQGPKLLIQFQNNGVVDDSQLPKDRFSAERLKGVDSTLKIQPAKLEDSAVYLCASSSRRGSYYGYTFGSGTRLTVV.

The rearrangement joins TRBV5-1 to TRBJ2-3; 14 positions match TRBD2. V gave up 4 bases and J gave up 2 bases; unmatched junction bases: 6. The CDR3 spans 17 residues. Germline lookup yields CDR1 SGHRS and CDR2 YFSETQ. DNA of the CDR3: TGCGCCAGCAGCGTAGGACTAGCGGGGGGACTCACAGATACGCAGTATTTT. The encoded protein is CASSVGLAGGLTDTQYF.